This T cell receptor (beta chain) is from a study of T cell repertoires in cytomegalovirus infection (dated by TCRdb to between 2018 and 2021). In terms of the full investigation: Peptide stimulations targeted recently identified HLA-C-restricted CMV epitopes, whose presentation resists viral immunomodulation, together with well-studied HLA-B-restricted epitopes. The HLA type of each donor mattered for the analysis, because public TCR beta signatures pointed to carriage of CMV infection along with the matching HLA type. On the study overall, not on this receptor specifically: In the ex vivo response, HLA-C-restricted CMV-specific TCR beta clonotypes were dominant, and in two of eight donors the single most frequent clonotype came from this HLA-C-restricted group. Carriers of CMV infection plus the relevant HLA type were discriminated by the cumulative frequency of public TCR beta family members in the study cohort and in an independent approximately 360-donor cohort.

In the paper's terms, the treatment or condition label means: in vitro stimulation with specific CMV peptide epitopes to enrich CMV-specific T cells. TCRdb lists the instrument as Illumina HiSeq 1500. The raw public reads went through TCRdb reprocessing: fastp at Q25, MiXCR clone calling, in-frame beta chains kept. Rows merge per CDR3 protein into single entries with the most common DNA and genes. This sample comprises fewer than 30,000 distinct CDR3 sequences, more than 20% of them detected only once. The ten largest clones take up 90% to 95% of the sample. Spanning cysteine to phenylalanine, the CDR3 consists of 13 amino acids. Only the CDR3 region is kept as DNA, spanning 39 bases read in frame from base 1. Cut back by 3 bases and 4 bases, the V and J ends lie 7 bases apart. This clonotype was detected many times. The antigen it binds to is not known. No much larger clone exists at a distance of one base, and base qualities are not known.

This sequence uses TRBV12-3 or TRBV12-4 and TRBJ1-5; there is no confident call for the D gene. The sequence was collected from a human donor in good health (CMV status not recorded). Some clones in this sample may be carry-over from other donors' samples. Sample: CD8+ T cells from cultured PBMCs, taken from culture after CMV antigen stimulation. The CDR3 region reads CASSFMGNQPQHF. The sequenced DNA: TGTGCCAGCAGTTTTATGGGGAATCAGCCCCAGCATTTT.